These 19 T cell receptor beta chains originate from one sample sequenced in a study of somatic mutations in cytotoxic T cells in rheumatoid arthritis. Measured with immunoSEQ multiplex PCR; TCRdb has only the in-frame clones, and not every one. The data contain 15,000 to 20,000 clones, 75% to 90% of them singletons. Material for sequencing was CD8+ T cells sorted from blood. All receptors come from an adult with rheumatoid arthritis.

V is TRBV7-9 and J is TRBJ1-2; D might be TRBD1 (5 bases). V lost 7 bases, J lost 2 bases, and 14 bases lay in between. CDR1 and CDR2 (germline): SEHNR, FQNEAQ (reference sequence). CDR3 length: 14 residues. For the CDR3, the DNA is TGTGCCAGCACCGGGGGAACATCCAACTATGGCTACACCTTC. Its translation is CASTGGTSNYGYTF.

A few counts support this clone. This chain links TRBV5-4 with TRBJ1-6, with D possibly TRBD1 on 6 matching bases. Trimming took off 4 bases at V and 3 bases at J, with 8 bases between the two ends. Germline V lookup: CDR1 SGHNT, CDR2 YYREEE (reference sequence). The CDR3 has 14 residues. The CDR3 loop is CASSTRGYNSPLHF. The CDR3 DNA is TGTGCCAGCAGCACCAGGGGCTATAATTCACCCCTCCACTTT.

J is TRBJ2-1 and V is TRBV5-1; D possibly uses TRBD1 or TRBD2 (5 bases each). The V and J ends lost 6 bases and 8 bases respectively, with 15 bases between them. Germline CDR1 is SGHRS and CDR2 is YFSETQ. The CDR3 is made up of 13 amino acids. The CDR3 DNA is TGCGCCAGCACCTGGAACTTGGGGGATGAGCAGTTCTTC. This translates into CASTWNLGDEQFF.

The CDR3, as DNA: TGCGCCAGCAGCGCCCAGGCAGGTTTGAACACTGAAGCTTTCTTT. This translates into CASSAQAGLNTEAFF. This chain connects TRBV4-1 to TRBJ1-1; no clear D. Germline V lookup: CDR1 MGHRA, CDR2 YSYEKL. The CDR3 is made up of 15 amino acids. Trimming pared 5 bases from V and 0 bases from J, leaving 13 bases between.

This clone was observed a single time. J is TRBJ2-5 and V is TRBV9; D is unclear. The CDR3 totals 10 residues. Looked up from germline, CDR1 is SGDLS and CDR2 is YYNGEE. V was shortened by 0 bases and J by 6 bases, with 0 bases between the two germline ends. The CDR3 DNA follows: TGTGCCAGCAGCGTAGAGACCCAGTACTTC. Its protein product is CASSVETQYF.

This rearrangement joins TRBV11-2 to TRBJ2-3; TRBD2 matches at 13 bases. CDR3 length: 14 residues. V dropped 5 bases and J dropped 8; count of bases not matched to a gene: 4. Germline values: CDR1 SGHAT, CDR2 FQNNGV. CDR3 coding DNA: TGTGCCAGCAGCCCACTAGCGGGGGGGGGTACGCAGTATTTT. Amino acids: CASSPLAGGGTQYF.

The CDR3 is CASSLLAGGYNEQFF. The CDR3 DNA follows: TGTGCCAGCAGTTTACTAGCGGGGGGATACAATGAGCAGTTCTTC. The rearrangement uses TRBV27 and TRBJ2-1; 11 bases map to TRBD2. The CDR3 runs 15 residues. V was pared by 2 bases and J by 4 bases, with 1 base of the junction left unmatched. The germline CDR1 and CDR2 sequences are MNHEY and SMNVEV (reference sequence).

The chain recombines TRBV10-2 with TRBJ2-1; 7 bases match TRBD1. Germline CDR1 and CDR2: WSHSY and SAAADI. The CDR3 runs 13 residues. V lost 6 bases to trimming and J lost 6 bases; unmatched junction nucleotides: 5. CDR3 in DNA: TGCGCCAGCAGGAGGGACAGCTTCAATGAGCAGTTCTTC. This codes for CASRRDSFNEQFF.

This sequence joins TRBV10-2 and TRBJ2-2; 16 nucleotides align to TRBD2. Trimming cost V 8 bases and J 1 base; bases outside gene matches: 13. Germline V gene lookup returns CDR1 WSHSY and CDR2 SAAADI. This CDR3 is 20 amino acids long. The CDR3 DNA sequence: TGCGCCAGCTCGGGACTAGCGGGGGGGACGGTAGTGCGGAACACCGGGGAGCTGTTTTTT. It encodes CASSGLAGGTVVRNTGELFF.

This clone was found a few times. The CDR3: CASSFFYEQYF. The CDR3 region has the DNA TGTGCCAGCAGCTTTTTCTACGAGCAGTACTTC. The chain joins TRBV28 to TRBJ2-7; the D is unclear. V dropped 6 bases and J dropped 3 bases, with 6 bases sitting between them. Germline V CDR1 and CDR2: MDHEN, SYDVKM. This CDR3 comprises 11 residues.

The genes are TRBV7-9 and TRBJ2-7; 9 nucleotides match TRBD1. Germline V lookup: CDR1 SEHNR, CDR2 FQNEAQ (reference sequence). The V segment lost 5 bases and the J segment 5 bases; nucleotides outside the gene matches: 10. This CDR3 spans 15 amino acids. The CDR3 sequence is CASSPGTGYFDEQYF. CDR3 DNA sequence: TGTGCCAGCAGCCCGGGGACAGGGTACTTTGACGAGCAGTACTTC. Using reference TRBV7-9 and TRBJ2-7 for the parts outside the CDR3, the full variable domain is DTGVSQNPRHKITKRGQNVTFRCDPISEHNRLYWYRQTLGQGPEFLTYFQNEAQLEKSRLLSDRFSAERPKGSFSTLEIQRTEQGDSAMYLCASSPGTGYFDEQYFGPGTRLTVT.

The chain combines TRBV18 with TRBJ1-2; D remains unclear. The germline V gene encodes CDR1 KGHSH and CDR2 LQKENI. The length of the CDR3 is 14 residues. Trimming cost V 4 bases and J 2 bases, with 11 bases left between them. The DNA for the CDR3 is TGTGCCAGCTCACAGGATCGGGAGAACTATGGCTACACCTTC. This encodes CASSQDRENYGYTF. The variable domain in full, with the rest retrieved from reference TRBV18 and TRBJ1-2, is NAGVMQNPRHLVRRRGQEARLRCSPMKGHSHVYWYRQLPEEGLKFMVYLQKENIIDESGMPKERFSAEFPKEGPSILRIQQVVRGDSAAYFCASSQDRENYGYTFGSGTRLTVV.

This clone came up a few times. The CDR3, as DNA: TGTGCCAGCAGCGTTGGGACAGGGGGCGCGGGGAGCAATCAGCCCCAGCATTTT. Amino acid sequence: CASSVGTGGAGSNQPQHF. The V and J genes are TRBV9 and TRBJ1-5, with TRBD1 identical over 12 bases. The CDR3 totals 18 residues. Trimming took 2 bases from V and 1 from J; bases not matched to a gene: 7. Germline V CDR1 and CDR2: SGDLS, YYNGEE.

The chain employs TRBV7-9 and TRBJ1-6, with 11 bases aligning to TRBD1. The CDR3 is 17 residues long. Trimming removed 2 bases from V and 10 bases from J; junction bases left unmatched: 10. Germline assignment: CDR1 SEHNR and CDR2 FQNEAQ (reference sequence). As DNA, the CDR3 is TGTGCCAGCAGCTTACATGATTGGACAGGGGGCGGCTCACCCCTCCACTTT. Its protein is CASSLHDWTGGGSPLHF.

The V gene is TRBV11-2, the J gene TRBJ2-7; D unclear. The CDR3 length is 14 residues. Trimming shortened V by 3 bases and J by 4 bases, and 13 bases separated the two germline ends. CDR1 SGHAT and CDR2 FQNNGV come from the germline V gene. The chain's CDR3 is CASSFSSMMYEQYF. The CDR3 coding sequence is TGTGCCAGCAGCTTTAGCTCTATGATGTACGAGCAGTACTTC. Combining the CDR3 with reference TRBV11-2 and TRBJ2-7 gives the whole variable domain EAGVAQSPRYKIIEKRQSVAFWCNPISGHATLYWYQQILGQGPKLLIQFQNNGVVDDSQLPKDRFSAERLKGVDSTLKIQPAKLEDSAVYLCASSFSSMMYEQYFGPGTRLTVT.

The V and J genes are TRBV10-2 and TRBJ1-5; a weak D match, TRBD1 (5 bases). From germline, CDR1 is WSHSY and CDR2 SAAADI. This CDR3 comprises 16 residues. Trimming removed 3 bases from V and 0 bases from J, with 12 bases in between. The CDR3 nucleotides are TGCGCCAGCAGTGATTCCCAGGGTTATAGCAATCAGCCCCAGCATTTT. Protein product: CASSDSQGYSNQPQHF.

The genes are TRBV10-3 and TRBJ2-3, with unresolved D. The CDR3 contains 14 residues. CDR1 is ENHRY and CDR2 is SYGVKD in the germline V gene. Trimming removed 2 bases at V and 0 bases at J, with 6 bases between. In DNA form, the CDR3 reads TGTGCCATCAGTGAGGCGCACAGCACAGATACGCAGTATTTT. Residues: CAISEAHSTDTQYF.

The V gene is TRBV4-1, the J gene TRBJ1-2; the match to TRBD1 covers 7 bases. This CDR3 contains 16 residues. Unmatched junction bases numbered 11, after V lost 0 bases and J lost 7 bases. The germline V gene encodes CDR1 MGHRA and CDR2 YSYEKL. The CDR3 DNA reads TGCGCCAGCAGCCAAGACCTGACTTTTACAGGGGTTGGCTACACCTTC. It translates to CASSQDLTFTGVGYTF.

V gene TRBV19 combines with J gene TRBJ2-3; TRBD1 agrees at 8 bases. The CDR3 loop spans 16 amino acids. J gave up 1 base and V 6 bases, and 9 bases lay outside the gene matches. CDR1 and CDR2 (germline): LNHDA, SQIVND (reference sequence). CDR3 nucleotides: TGTGCCAGTAGCACCCCTCCGGGACAGGGCACAGATACGCAGTATTTT. Its translation: CASSTPPGQGTDTQYF.